This TCR beta chain was retrieved from a study of Ad26.COV2.S vaccination and SARS-CoV-2 variants. Findings and limits, study-wide: In TCR breadth and depth analyses, total T cell responses may have been underestimated.

Some clones are missing from TCRdb's copy, which holds only in-frame ones; the method was immunoSEQ multiplex PCR. This repertoire shows around 450,000 clones, 90% found once; its top ten account for around 4.5%. This clone was picked up a small number of times. The antigen is not known. Per the germline V gene, CDR1 is LGHNA and CDR2 is YNFKEQ. V lost 0 bases to trimming and J lost 7 bases; unmatched junction nucleotides: 5. The CDR3 spans 15 residues. Treatment: around 19 received Ad26.COV2.S at low or high dose, single or two shots; 5 received placebo; per-sample allocation not given. Following the first vaccine or placebo injection, samples were taken on day 63.

The gene calls are TRBV4-2 and TRBJ2-1, with 8 bases that match TRBD1. This clonotype was obtained from a person aged 18-60 years who received the Ad26.COV2.S COVID-19 vaccine or a placebo. The sample here was peripheral blood, taken in a trial of Ad26.COV2.S vaccine versus placebo. The CDR3 reads CASSQEAGGVNEQFF. Written as DNA, the CDR3 is TGTGCCAGCAGCCAAGAGGCAGGGGGCGTGAATGAGCAGTTCTTC.